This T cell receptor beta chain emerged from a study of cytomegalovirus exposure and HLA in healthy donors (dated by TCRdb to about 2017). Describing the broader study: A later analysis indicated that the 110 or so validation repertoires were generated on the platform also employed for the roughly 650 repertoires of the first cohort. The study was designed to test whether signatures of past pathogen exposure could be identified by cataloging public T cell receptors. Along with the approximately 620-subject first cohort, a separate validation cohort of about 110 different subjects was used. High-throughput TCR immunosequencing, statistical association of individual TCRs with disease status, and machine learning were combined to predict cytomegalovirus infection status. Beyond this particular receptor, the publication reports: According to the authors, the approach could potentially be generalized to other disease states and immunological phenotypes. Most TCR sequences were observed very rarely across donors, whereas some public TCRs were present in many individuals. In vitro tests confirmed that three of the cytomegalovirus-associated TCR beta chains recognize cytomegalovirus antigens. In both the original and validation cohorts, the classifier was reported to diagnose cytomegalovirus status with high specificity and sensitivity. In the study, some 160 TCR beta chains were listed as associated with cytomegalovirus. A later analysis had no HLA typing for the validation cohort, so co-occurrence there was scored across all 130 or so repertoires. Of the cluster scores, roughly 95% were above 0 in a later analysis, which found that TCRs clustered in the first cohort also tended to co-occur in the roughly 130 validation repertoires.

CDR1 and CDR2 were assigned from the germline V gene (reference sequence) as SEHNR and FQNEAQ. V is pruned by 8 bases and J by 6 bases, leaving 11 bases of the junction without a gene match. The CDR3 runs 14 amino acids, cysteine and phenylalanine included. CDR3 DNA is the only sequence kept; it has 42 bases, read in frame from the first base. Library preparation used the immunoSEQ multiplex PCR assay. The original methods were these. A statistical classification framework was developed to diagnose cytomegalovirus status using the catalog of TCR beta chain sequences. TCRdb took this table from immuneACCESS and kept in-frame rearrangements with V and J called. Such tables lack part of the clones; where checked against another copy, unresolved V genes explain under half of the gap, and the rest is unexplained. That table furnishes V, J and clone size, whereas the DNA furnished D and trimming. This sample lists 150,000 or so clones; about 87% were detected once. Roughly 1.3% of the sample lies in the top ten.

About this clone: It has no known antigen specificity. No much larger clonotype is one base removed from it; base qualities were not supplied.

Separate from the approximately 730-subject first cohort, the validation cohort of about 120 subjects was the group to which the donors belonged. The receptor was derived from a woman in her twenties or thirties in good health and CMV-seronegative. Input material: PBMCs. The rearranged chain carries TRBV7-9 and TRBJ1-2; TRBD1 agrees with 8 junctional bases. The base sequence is TGTGCCAGCCTCGGGGCGGGGACAGGCGATGGCTACACCTTC. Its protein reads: CASLGAGTGDGYTF.